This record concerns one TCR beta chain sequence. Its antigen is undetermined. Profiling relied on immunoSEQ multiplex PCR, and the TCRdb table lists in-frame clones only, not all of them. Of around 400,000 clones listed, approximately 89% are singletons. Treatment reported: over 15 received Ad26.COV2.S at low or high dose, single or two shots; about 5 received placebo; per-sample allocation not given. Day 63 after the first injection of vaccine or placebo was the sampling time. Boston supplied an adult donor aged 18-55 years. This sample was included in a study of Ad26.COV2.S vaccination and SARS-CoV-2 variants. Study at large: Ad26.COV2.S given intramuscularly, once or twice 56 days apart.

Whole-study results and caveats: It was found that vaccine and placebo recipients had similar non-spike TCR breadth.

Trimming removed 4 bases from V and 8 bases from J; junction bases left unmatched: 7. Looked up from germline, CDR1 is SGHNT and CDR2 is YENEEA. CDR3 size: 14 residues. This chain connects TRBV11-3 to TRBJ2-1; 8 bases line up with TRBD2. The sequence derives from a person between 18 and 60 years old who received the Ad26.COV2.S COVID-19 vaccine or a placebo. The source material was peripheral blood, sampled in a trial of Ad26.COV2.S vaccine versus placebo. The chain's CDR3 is CASSSGTSIYEQFF. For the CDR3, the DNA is TGTGCCAGCAGCTCCGGGACTAGTATCTATGAGCAGTTCTTC.